Sequencing of this T cell receptor (beta chain) was carried out in a study of tumor-infiltrating lymphocytes in primary liver carcinoma (dated by TCRdb to the late 2010s). Broadly, across the study: Hepatocellular carcinoma (four) or combined HCC and intrahepatic cholangiocarcinoma (one) was present in the five patients, who were three men and two women aged 30 to 69 years. The five patients had tumors of stage T1-T3 N0M0, with maximum diameters ranging from roughly 4.2 to 11 cm. Roughly 3.5 to 7.5 million productive TCRbeta reads were obtained per sample, and no significant difference in read depth was found between tissue types. The study combined TCRbeta repertoire sequencing, expression microarrays and whole-exome sequencing across five regions of each liver tumor, with adjacent normal tissue and blood. A total of 35 or so specimens from 5 patients underwent TCRbeta repertoire sequencing, comprising around 25 tumor regions, 5 adjacent noncancerous liver tissues and 5 peripheral blood samples. To link TCRbeta repertoire diversity to the local molecular phenotype, the 20 to 25 tumor region samples were profiled with Agilent mRNA microarrays. High reproducibility was observed for the technical replicate repertoires, with mean shared-clone rates approximately 0.9 and correlation coefficients above 0.98.

General study outcomes and caveats: Pairs of tumor regions showed greater repertoire overlap (mean approximately 35%) than tumor-adjacent pairs (17%) or tumor-blood pairs (roughly 15%), which is consistent with antigen-driven expansion. Comparison of CD4+ and CD8+ T cell repertoires was precluded by the use of bulk unsorted samples. Only about 8-24% of top clones were present in all five regions of a tumor, suggesting spatial heterogeneity of tumor-infiltrating T cells. With just 4 or 5 patients in the study, the authors point out that the findings should be validated in a larger study. A significantly larger repertoire fraction was made up by the top 250 clones in tumors than in blood (p = 0.039). Because sequencing covered only the TCR beta chain and unpaired alpha chains were not captured, true repertoire diversity is likely underestimated.

Using a constant-region primer and ProtoScript II reverse transcriptase, TCRbeta-specific cDNA was reverse-transcribed from about 460 ng total RNA. Three nested multiplex PCR rounds, following a slightly modified ARM-PCR procedure, were used to build the TCRbeta libraries. Sample barcodes and Illumina adapters were added in a final 25-cycle PCR using Deep VentR polymerase. Before sequencing, amplicons of 200-500 bp were purified from gel using a QIAquick gel extraction kit. TCRbeta amplicons were sequenced on an Illumina HiSeq 2500 with 250-bp paired-end reads. Processing in the source paper ran as follows. Quality trimming of reads was performed with Trimmomatic v0.33, and paired reads were merged with FLASH v1.2.11 so that full CDR3 sequences could be recovered. V, D and J germline segments were assigned to the rearranged TCRbeta sequences by MiGEC v1.2.1b. Clonotype statistics, along with Shannon-Wiener diversity indices, were calculated using VDJtools v1.0.0. To reduce sampling bias, subsequent analyses other than the diversity analysis used only the 250 most abundant clonotypes in each sample. In TCRdb, the public reads were trimmed at Q25 with fastp and aligned with MiXCR, with productive beta chains retained. CDR3 protein sequences are deduplicated, and each keeps its most common genes and DNA. TCRdb, rather than the study authors, made the V and J calls. A total of fewer than 250,000 distinct CDR3 sequences appear in this sample, just under 85% of them only once. The top ten constitute 18% of the sample.

Total RNA and DNA were co-extracted without cell sorting from 20-30 mg of bulk tissue using the AllPrep DNA/RNA mini kit. Surgical resection was performed in China between late 2015 and early 2016 on about five patients with histopathologically diagnosed primary liver carcinoma. Patients had chronic HBV infection and were treatment-naive at sampling. Five spatially separated regions were sampled from each tumor: the superior, inferior, left-lateral and right-lateral poles, plus the tumor centre. Histology showed that every tumor sample contained more than 80% viable tumor cells. Each fresh piece of tumor and adjacent tissue was cut in two, with one half stored in RNAlater at -80 degrees C and the other half sent for histology. As for this clonotype: This clone's antigen is unknown. One base away lies a much larger clone, so this may be a sequencing read error.

The sample consisted of tumor tissue from primary liver carcinoma. This sequence originates from a man aged 40-49 years with primary liver carcinoma and hepatitis B virus infection.

In nucleotide form, the sequence is TGTGCCAGCAGCCGGGACTCGAGCTCTGGAAACGCCATATATTTT. The resulting protein is CASSRDSSSGNAIYF. Rearrangement joined TRBV7-9 to TRBJ1-3; 5 matching bases give a weak D call of TRBD1. The germline V gene (reference sequence) sets CDR1 to SEHNR and CDR2 to FQNEAQ. The CDR3, from cysteine to phenylalanine, totals 15 residues. Here the CDR3 DNA is all that survives: 45 bases in frame from base 1.